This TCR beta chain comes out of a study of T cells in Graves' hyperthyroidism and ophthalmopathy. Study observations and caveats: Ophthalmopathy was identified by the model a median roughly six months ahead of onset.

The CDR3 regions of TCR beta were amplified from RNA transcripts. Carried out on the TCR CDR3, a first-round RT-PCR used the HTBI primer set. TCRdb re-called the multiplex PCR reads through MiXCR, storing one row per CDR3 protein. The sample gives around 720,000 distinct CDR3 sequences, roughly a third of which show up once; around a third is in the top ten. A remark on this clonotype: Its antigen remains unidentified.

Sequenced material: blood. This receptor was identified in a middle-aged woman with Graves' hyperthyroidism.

As DNA, the CDR3 is TGTGCCAGTACCGAGCGGGGGTCCCCCTACGAGCAGTACTTC. Its translation is CASTERGSPYEQYF. This chain links TRBV25-1 with TRBJ2-7, with 8 bases that match TRBD2. J lost 2 bases, V lost 9 bases, and 9 bases had no gene match. The V gene's germline CDR1 is MGHDK and CDR2 SYGVNS. This CDR3 contains 14 residues.